This entry lists 2 T cell receptor beta chains sequenced from one sample in a study of regulatory T cells in long-lasting Graves disease. Building of the TCR beta libraries involved iRepertoire HTBI primers and Arm-PCR of CDR3 regions. TCRdb redid the calling of the multiplex PCR reads with MiXCR, one entry per CDR3 protein. This repertoire shows roughly 430,000 distinct CDR3 sequences, over 20% found once; its top ten account for 14%. Time point: persistent/refractory GD, antithyroid drugs over 5 years with positive TRAb. PBMC RNA served as the TCR library source. Specimen: peripheral blood mononuclear cells (PBMCs), collected when the disease was refractory, from a patient treated with antithyroid drugs. Receptors were obtained from a female donor with Graves disease.

The chain employs TRBV2 and TRBJ2-7; D not resolved. This CDR3 contains 13 residues. Germline V lookup: CDR1 SNHLY, CDR2 FYNNEI. The germline V and J ends were trimmed by 0 bases and 3 bases, with 6 bases remaining between them. CDR3 region: CASSEARNYEQYF. The CDR3 coding sequence is TGTGCCAGCAGTGAAGCCAGGAACTACGAGCAGTACTTC.

Concerning this clonotype: Since a much larger clone is just one base distant, this may be a read error. The chain has TRBV2 and TRBJ1-1; no reliable D call. CDR3 size: 14 residues. The germline CDR1 and CDR2 sequences are SNHLY and FYNNEI. The V end was cut by 5 bases, the J end by 1 base, with 11 bases between. CDR3 DNA sequence: TGTGCCAGCAGTCGGCGACGGGAGAACACTGAAGCTTTCTTT. Amino acids: CASSRRRENTEAFF.